Listed here is a single TCR beta chain. Its cognate antigen is unknown. The entry originates in a study of shared clonotypes between healthy human individuals. Study summary: There were three CD4 naive, three CD4 memory, two CD8 naive and one CD8 memory plates per donor. Study-level findings and limits: Sequencing of the sorted subsets was shown by rarefaction to be incomplete despite large depth.

Naive CD8 cells were CD45RO-negative, positively selected for CCR7, excluding terminally differentiated effector memory CD45RA+ cells. Every one of the donors was a Caucasian adult that lived in Nashville, Tennessee. CDR3 size: 15 residues. Germline CDR1 reads SGHVS; CDR2 reads FNYEAQ. With 1 base clipped from V and 5 bases from J, the junction kept 7 bases outside the gene matches. Clones were sequenced by immunoSEQ multiplex PCR, and TCRdb holds only the in-frame ones, with some missing. This table has 1.5 million to 2.5 million clones, roughly 95% appearing once. Sequenced: naive CD8+ T cells sorted from blood. This chain joins TRBV7-6 and TRBJ2-5, with 7 bases fitting TRBD2. The TCR was taken from a man in his late teens or twenties in good health. The DNA for the CDR3 is TGTGCCAGCAGCTTAGAGGCGGGAGTGACTGAGACCCAGTACTTC. It encodes CASSLEAGVTETQYF. The full variable domain, rest sourced from reference TRBV7-6 and TRBJ2-5, is GAGVSQSPRYKVTKRGQDVALRCDPISGHVSLYWYRQALGQGPEFLTYFNYEAQQDKSGLPNDRFSAERPEGSISTLTIQRTEQRDSAMYRCASSLEAGVTETQYFGPGTRLLVL.